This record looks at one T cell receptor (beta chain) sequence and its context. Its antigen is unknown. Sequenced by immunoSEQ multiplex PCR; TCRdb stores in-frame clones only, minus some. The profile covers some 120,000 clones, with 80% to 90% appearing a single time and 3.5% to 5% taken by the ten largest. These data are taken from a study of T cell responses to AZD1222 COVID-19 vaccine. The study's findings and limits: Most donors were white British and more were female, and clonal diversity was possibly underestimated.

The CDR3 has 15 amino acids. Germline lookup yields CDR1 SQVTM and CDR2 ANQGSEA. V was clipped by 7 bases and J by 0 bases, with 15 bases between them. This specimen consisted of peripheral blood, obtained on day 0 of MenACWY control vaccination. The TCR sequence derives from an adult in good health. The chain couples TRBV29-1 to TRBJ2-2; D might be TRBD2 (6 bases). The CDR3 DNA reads TGCAGCGCTGGAGGGCTCACCGCGAACACCGGGGAGCTGTTTTTT. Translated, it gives CSAGGLTANTGELFF.